This T cell receptor beta chain was sequenced during a study of cytomegalovirus exposure and HLA in healthy donors. Regarding this clone: Its target is unknown.

Study conclusions and caveats: The classifier, whose performance was assessed in both the original and validation cohorts, reportedly diagnosed cytomegalovirus status with high specificity and sensitivity. What a later analysis reportedly showed was that an Asian-associated ancestry cluster had fewer N-insertions than the roughly 670-donor mean. Generally TCR sequences proved uncommon, though certain public TCRs appeared in numerous donors.

A multiplex PCR was run with 60 Vbeta primers and 13 Jbeta primers. This table comes from immunoSEQ multiplex PCR, and its TCRdb copy is limited to in-frame clones, with some not included. In the table there are approximately 150,000 clones, approximately 71% of which are singletons. The CDR3 runs 18 residues. Sequenced: PBMCs. V gene TRBV21-1 combines with J gene TRBJ2-7; TRBD1, the table's D call, lacks a check against the DNA. TRBV21-1 is tagged as a pseudogene. The clonotype was recovered from a man between 50 and 59 years old in good health and CMV-seronegative. CDR3 nucleotides: TGTGCCAGCATCGAACCCCTCAGGGGCGGTAAACCCCCCTACGAGCAGTACTTC. This encodes CASIEPLRGGKPPYEQYF.